These 18 T cell receptor beta chains were all obtained from the same sample, sequenced in a study of radiotherapy plus CTLA-4 blockade in lung cancer. Some clones are missing from TCRdb's copy, which holds only in-frame ones; the method was immunoSEQ multiplex PCR. The table has tens of thousands of clones, approximately 86% seen once; the top ten hold just over 0.85%. The material was peripheral blood, obtained from a patient treated with radiotherapy plus ipilimumab. Every receptor here comes from a human donor with non-small cell lung cancer who had stable disease on radiotherapy plus ipilimumab.

The chain recombines TRBV18 with TRBJ2-3; 7 bases are a match to TRBD1. Trimming took 4 bases from V and 2 from J; bases not matched to a gene: 3. The germline CDR1 and CDR2 sequences are KGHSH and LQKENI. The CDR3 sequence is 14 residues long. CDR3 bases: TGTGCCAGCTCACGGACAGGAAACACAGATACGCAGTATTTT. Translating gives CASSRTGNTDTQYF.

The genes are TRBV29-1 and TRBJ2-7, with a tentative D call TRBD2 (7 bases). Germline V gene sequence: CDR1 SQVTM, CDR2 ANQGSEA. This CDR3 contains 12 residues. Trimming cost V 6 bases and J 5 bases, with 14 bases left between them. This CDR3 reads CSVGKRDNEQYF. Here the CDR3 DNA reads TGCAGCGTCGGAAAGCGGGACAACGAGCAGTACTTC.

The chain has TRBV6-1 and TRBJ1-2; D may be TRBD1 (5 bases). The CDR3 is made up of 13 amino acids. Germline assignment: CDR1 MNHNS and CDR2 SASEGT. V lost 8 bases to trimming and J lost 1 base, with 11 bases between them. The CDR3 region has the DNA TGTGCCAGCTCGCCGGGGGTTAACTATGGCTACACCTTC. It encodes CASSPGVNYGYTF.

V gene TRBV7-6 combines with J gene TRBJ1-1; possible D gene TRBD1, 6 bases. The CDR3 length is 14 residues. V dropped 5 bases and J dropped 1 base, with 11 bases sitting between them. Germline V gives CDR1 SGHVS, CDR2 FNYEAQ. The CDR3 coding sequence is TGTGCCAGCAGCGTAACAGGGAGGAACACTGAAGCTTTCTTT. Protein product: CASSVTGRNTEAFF. The complete variable domain, with remaining parts taken from reference TRBV7-6 and TRBJ1-1, reads GAGVSQSPRYKVTKRGQDVALRCDPISGHVSLYWYRQALGQGPEFLTYFNYEAQQDKSGLPNDRFSAERPEGSISTLTIQRTEQRDSAMYRCASSVTGRNTEAFFGQGTRLTVV.

The chain is built from TRBV5-1 and TRBJ2-7; 7 bases fit TRBD2. V gave up 0 bases and J gave up 0 bases; unmatched junction bases: 3. Germline V gives CDR1 SGHRS, CDR2 YFSETQ. This CDR3 has 15 residues. The CDR3 region is CASSLDGTTSYEQYF. For the CDR3, the DNA is TGCGCCAGCAGCTTGGATGGGACTACCTCCTACGAGCAGTACTTC. Together with reference TRBV5-1 and TRBJ2-7, the CDR3 gives the full variable domain: KAGVTQTPRYLIKTRGQQVTLSCSPISGHRSVSWYQQTPGQGLQFLFEYFSETQRNKGNFPGRFSGRQFSNSRSEMNVSTLELGDSALYLCASSLDGTTSYEQYFGPGTRLTVT.

V is TRBV2 and J is TRBJ1-5; 8 positions match TRBD1. V trimming: 6 bases; J trimming: 1 base; junction bases outside the gene matches: 5. This CDR3 contains 15 residues. The V gene's germline CDR1 is SNHLY and CDR2 FYNNEI. This CDR3 is CASRSTGVSNQPQHF. CDR3 nucleotide sequence: TGTGCCAGCAGATCGACAGGGGTGAGCAATCAGCCCCAGCATTTT.

The chain is built from TRBV7-2 and TRBJ2-2; perhaps TRBD1 as D (5 bases). This CDR3 has 15 amino acids. Germline V gene lookup returns CDR1 SGHTA and CDR2 FQGNSA. Trimming took 5 bases from V and 0 from J, leaving 10 bases between them. The CDR3, as DNA: TGTGCCAGCAGCCGCGACAGCACGAACACCGGGGAGCTGTTTTTT. It encodes CASSRDSTNTGELFF.

This clone was seen just once. This rearrangement joins TRBV19 to TRBJ1-6; D unclear. The CDR3 has 16 amino acids. V was trimmed by 0 bases and J by 6 bases, leaving 12 bases between them. Germline lookup yields CDR1 LNHDA and CDR2 SQIVND (reference sequence). The CDR3 region is CASSIERAAPNSPLHF. The DNA for the CDR3 is TGTGCCAGTAGTATAGAGCGGGCGGCTCCTAATTCACCCCTCCACTTT.

The V and J genes are TRBV5-6 and TRBJ2-1, with TRBD1 as a possible D gene (7 bases). The CDR3 spans 14 residues. With 4 bases removed from V and 4 bases from J, the gap between germline ends came to 12 bases. Germline CDR1 SGHDT, CDR2 YYEEEE. The CDR3, as DNA: TGTGCCAGCAGCGGGGGGACAGTTTACAATGAGCAGTTCTTC. Protein sequence: CASSGGTVYNEQFF. Drawing the rest from reference TRBV5-6 and TRBJ2-1, the complete variable domain is DAGVTQSPTHLIKTRGQQVTLRCSPKSGHDTVSWYQQALGQGPQFIFQYYEEEERQRGNFPDRFSGHQFPNYSSELNVNALLLGDSALYLCASSGGTVYNEQFFGPGTRLTVL.

V is TRBV19 and J is TRBJ2-2; TRBD2 aligns across 9 bases. Germline CDR1 reads LNHDA; CDR2 reads SQIVND (reference sequence). The CDR3 covers 15 residues. V trimming: 3 bases; J trimming: 5 bases; junction bases outside the gene matches: 4. This chain's CDR3 is CASSILAGRTGELFF. The CDR3 DNA is TGTGCCAGTAGTATCCTAGCGGGACGAACCGGGGAGCTGTTTTTT.

The rearrangement links TRBV2 to TRBJ1-1, with TRBD1 identical over 8 bases. The CDR3 is made up of 14 amino acids. The trim removed 7 bases at V and 5 bases at J, leaving 9 bases unmatched. In germline, CDR1 is SNHLY, CDR2 FYNNEI. The CDR3 loop is CASTTTGGRTEAFF. CDR3 coding DNA: TGTGCCAGCACCACAACAGGGGGAAGAACTGAAGCTTTCTTT.

This clone appeared once. V is TRBV20-1 and J is TRBJ2-7; 7 bases agree with TRBD2. Germline CDR1 and CDR2: DFQATT and SNEGSKA (reference sequence). With 7 bases clipped from V and 3 bases from J, the junction kept 3 bases outside the gene matches. This CDR3 region has 11 residues. The CDR3 DNA reads as TGCAGTGTGGCTAGCGGCTACGAGCAGTACTTC. Amino acid sequence: CSVASGYEQYF.

This clone was recorded only once. The chain is built from TRBV29-1 and TRBJ1-2; 7 bases fit TRBD1. Germline loops: CDR1 SQVTM, CDR2 ANQGSEA. The CDR3 has 11 residues. Trimming removed 5 bases from V and 8 bases from J; junction bases left unmatched: 5. Here the CDR3 DNA reads TGCAGCGTTAGGGACAGTCGAGGCTACACCTTC. Its translation: CSVRDSRGYTF.

The chain couples TRBV11-1 to TRBJ1-1; D possibly corresponds to TRBD1 (5 bases). Germline-derived CDR1 and CDR2 are SGHAT and FQDESV (reference sequence). Trimming removed 1 base from V and 4 bases from J, with 13 bases in between. The CDR3 spans 15 residues. The CDR3 DNA sequence: TGTGCCAGCAGCTTAGTCAGGGCAGGACTCACTGAAGCTTTCTTT. Protein: CASSLVRAGLTEAFF.

The chain links TRBV2 to TRBJ2-5, with 12 bases identical to TRBD2. CDR1 and CDR2 from the germline V gene are SNHLY and FYNNEI. The CDR3 is 13 amino acids. V was clipped by 6 bases and J by 11 bases; unmatched bases: 7. CDR3 DNA: TGTGCCAGCAGGCCGGGACTAGCGGGTGGGCAGTACTTC. The encoded protein is CASRPGLAGGQYF.

J is TRBJ1-5 and V is TRBV23-1; possible D gene TRBD1, 5 bases. TRBV23-1 is an open reading frame whose function is uncertain. CDR3 length: 13 amino acids. Trimming shortened V by 1 base and J by 8 bases, and 9 bases separated the two germline ends. Here the CDR3 reads CASSQCPREPQHF. CDR3 nucleotides: TGCGCCAGCAGTCAATGCCCCAGGGAGCCCCAGCATTTT.

This chain connects TRBV25-1 to TRBJ2-3; D is ambiguous. Trimming took off 5 bases at V and 1 base at J, with 4 bases between the two ends. The length of the CDR3 is 12 residues. In germline, CDR1 is MGHDK, CDR2 SYGVNS. As DNA, the CDR3 is TGTGCCAGCAGTCCGGGCACAGATACGCAGTATTTT. Its protein product is CASSPGTDTQYF.

The rearrangement uses TRBV11-2 and TRBJ1-2, with D hard to call. The CDR3 has 15 amino acids. The V and J ends lost 5 bases and 1 base respectively, with 14 bases between them. Per germline, CDR1 SGHAT and CDR2 FQNNGV. The CDR3 DNA is TGTGCCAGCAGCGCATACAAGTCGCTTAACTATGGCTACACCTTC. It translates to CASSAYKSLNYGYTF.